The 8 T cell receptor beta chains presented below share a single source sample, sequenced in a study of tumor and adjacent non-tumor tissue in lung cancer. Three rounds of nested PCR, following a modified ARM-PCR protocol, produced the TCRbeta library. TCRdb processed the multiplex PCR reads anew with MiXCR; each CDR3 protein has one entry. The table has about 93,000 distinct CDR3 sequences, around 64% seen once. RNA was extracted from bulk tissue without any cell sorting. Sequenced: lung tumor tissue. The source is a man aged 55 to 69 with non-small cell lung cancer.

On this clonotype: A much more abundant neighbour one base away suggests this may be a read error. The chain joins TRBV12-3 or TRBV12-4 to TRBJ1-3; TRBD1 agrees at 7 bases. CDR3 size: 15 residues. V gave up 7 bases and J gave up 8 bases; unmatched junction bases: 14. CDR3 sequence reads: CASIQDRVVTDTIYF. The CDR3 DNA reads TGTGCCAGCATCCAAGACAGGGTGGTAACAGACACCATATATTTT.

Notes on this clonotype: The conserved phenylalanine or tryptophan normally closing the CDR3 is absent here, so this likely arose from a read error. V and J are TRBV29-1 and TRBJ2-5, with TRBD2 matching 12 bases. CDR1 and CDR2 (germline): SQVTM, ANQGSEA. The CDR3 is 14 residues long. The chain's CDR3 is CSVTGLAGLESQYI. CDR3 DNA: TGCAGCGTAACTGGACTAGCGGGGTTAGAGAGCCAGTACATC.

With respect to this clonotype: Germline and junction disagree at one end, which may indicate a read error. V is TRBV6-2 or TRBV6-3 and J is TRBJ2-1; D possibly corresponds to TRBD2 (5 bases). The CDR3 sequence is 16 residues long. Germline CDR1 reads MNHEY; CDR2 reads SVGEGT. The CDR3 DNA is TGTGCCTGCAGTCGGCTAGCTGGAGACTCCTACAATGAGCAGTTCTTC. Translation: CACSRLAGDSYNEQFF.

About this clonotype itself: The conserved final phenylalanine or tryptophan is absent from the CDR3, which likely points to a read error. The chain links TRBV5-6 to TRBJ2-1; 9 nucleotides match TRBD1. This CDR3 is 14 amino acids long. In germline, CDR1 is SGHDT, CDR2 YYEEEE. CDR3 sequence: CASSLEQGALEQFL. CDR3 DNA sequence: TGCGCCAGCAGCTTGGAACAGGGGGCTTTAGAGCAGTTCTTA.

Remarks on this clonotype: This likely comes from a read error, as the CDR3 has no conserved phenylalanine or tryptophan at its end. The J gene is TRBJ1-2, the V gene TRBV7-9; the match to TRBD1 covers 9 bases. Germline values: CDR1 SEHNR, CDR2 FQNEAQ (reference sequence). CDR3 length: 14 residues. CDR3 coding DNA: TGTGTCAGCAGCTTAGCCCGACAGGGGGGTGGCTACACCTAC. Amino acids: CVSSLARQGGGYTY.

This clonotype showed up just a few times. V and J are TRBV11-2 and TRBJ2-7; D may be TRBD2 (5 bases). The V and J ends lost 0 bases and 4 bases respectively, with 22 bases between them. This CDR3 has 18 residues. Germline CDR1 and CDR2: SGHAT and FQNNGV. CDR3 nucleotides: TGTGCCAGCAGCTTAGACAAGGTCGTACGGGGAAGGCTGTACGAGCAGTACTTC. Translation: CASSLDKVVRGRLYEQYF.

On this clonotype: This CDR3 fails to terminate in the conserved phenylalanine or tryptophan, so it likely reflects a read error. It is unclear where the CDR3 begins or ends on the DNA, so no DNA is shown, and the CDR3 is as TCRdb lists it. The chain employs TRBV14 and TRBJ2-1. CDR1 SGHDN and CDR2 FVKESK come from the germline V gene. The CDR3 is 13 amino acids long, termini counted. Here the CDR3 reads CASSSDLNNEKFY.

This clonotype was seen repeatedly, ten times or more. The J gene is TRBJ2-1, the V gene TRBV6-5; D is possibly TRBD1 or TRBD2 (5 bases each). Germline V CDR1 and CDR2: MNHEY, SVGAGI. CDR3 size: 18 residues. Trimming removed 0 bases at V and 4 bases at J, with 19 bases between. CDR3 DNA: TGTGCCAGCAGTTACTCGATACCGGGGACGCCGGGGTACAATGAGCAGTTCTTC. Amino acids: CASSYSIPGTPGYNEQFF.